These 27 T cell receptor beta chains were sequenced from one sample in a study of tumor-infiltrating lymphocytes in localized non-small cell lung cancer. Using immunoSEQ multiplex PCR, the repertoire was profiled, and TCRdb retains in-frame clones only, with some absent. The data show some 12,000 clones, just over 85% seen once. Material: uninvolved lung tissue not adjacent to the tumor. The source of these receptors is a human donor with non-small cell lung cancer.

This chain connects TRBV6-6 to TRBJ1-5; D not certain. V was clipped by 2 bases and J by 1 base, with 3 bases between them. Germline V gene lookup returns CDR1 MNHNY and CDR2 SVGAGI (reference sequence). The CDR3 loop spans 13 amino acids. The CDR3 region has the DNA TGTGCCAGCAGTTACGAGAGCAATCAGCCCCAGCATTTT. Its translation: CASSYESNQPQHF.

The genes are TRBV6-5 and TRBJ1-6, with D perhaps matching TRBD1 (5 bases). Trimming stripped 7 bases from V and 1 base from J, with 5 bases between. Germline V CDR1 and CDR2: MNHEY, SVGAGI. The CDR3 runs 13 residues. CDR3 sequence reads: CASKGSYNSPLHF. DNA for the CDR3: TGTGCCAGCAAGGGGTCCTATAATTCACCCCTCCACTTT.

For the CDR3, the DNA is TGCGCCAGCAGCCAAGATCGCAGGTCTGGAAACACCATATATTTT. It specifies CASSQDRRSGNTIYF. This chain connects TRBV4-3 to TRBJ1-3; D ambiguous. The ends were cut back, 0 bases at V and 1 base at J, with 7 bases in the middle. The germline V gene encodes CDR1 LGHNA and CDR2 YSLEER. The CDR3 runs to 15 residues.

The chain is built from TRBV7-7 and TRBJ1-1; D remains unclear. CDR1 and CDR2 (germline): SSHAT, FNYEAQ (reference sequence). The CDR3 covers 13 residues. V lost 1 base and J 1 base, leaving 4 bases between the germline ends. The CDR3 sequence is CASSLGTNTEAFF. DNA of the CDR3: TGTGCCAGCAGCTTAGGGACGAACACTGAAGCTTTCTTT. The whole variable domain, filled in from reference TRBV7-7 and TRBJ1-1, reads GAGVSQSPRYKVTKRGQDVTLRCDPISSHATLYWYQQALGQGPEFLTYFNYEAQPDKSGLPSDRFSAERPEGSISTLTIQRTEQRDSAMYRCASSLGTNTEAFFGQGTRLTVV.

This chain joins TRBV2 and TRBJ2-5; 13 nucleotides line up with TRBD2. After removal of 7 bases from V and 5 bases from J, the junction contained 13 bases not matched to a gene. The CDR3 spans 17 residues. Germline loops: CDR1 SNHLY, CDR2 FYNNEI. CDR3 loop: CASNPLAGGPWQETQYF. The CDR3 bases are TGTGCCAGCAACCCACTAGCGGGGGGGCCGTGGCAGGAGACCCAGTACTTC.

This sequence joins TRBV2 and TRBJ2-3, with D perhaps TRBD2 (7 bases). The CDR3 spans 15 residues. V was clipped by 4 bases and J by 4 bases, with 15 bases between them. The germline gives CDR1 SNHLY, CDR2 FYNNEI. The CDR3 reads CASSGGAGRADTQYF. The DNA for the CDR3 is TGTGCCAGCAGTGGGGGGGCGGGGAGGGCAGATACGCAGTATTTT.

The V call is TRBV5-1, the J call TRBJ2-5; 12 bases are shared with TRBD2. CDR3 length: 17 residues. Germline V lookup: CDR1 SGHRS, CDR2 YFSETQ. J was trimmed by 4 bases and V by 1 base; bases with no gene match: 8. CDR3 sequence reads: CASSLTPSGGARETQYF. The CDR3 bases are TGCGCCAGCAGCTTGACGCCTAGCGGGGGGGCAAGAGAGACCCAGTACTTC.

The V gene is TRBV29-1, the J gene TRBJ1-2, with 9 bases lining up with TRBD1. Germline CDR1 SQVTM, CDR2 ANQGSEA. The length of the CDR3 is 12 residues. V was clipped by 4 bases and J by 12 bases; unmatched bases: 9. The CDR3 coding sequence is TGCAGCGTTGCCCTGGGACAGGGTGTGAACACCTTC. Amino acid sequence: CSVALGQGVNTF.

The chain joins TRBV5-6 to TRBJ2-7, with 10 bases aligning to TRBD1. This CDR3 has 15 amino acids. In germline, CDR1 is SGHDT, CDR2 YYEEEE. J gave up 0 bases and V 4 bases, and 4 bases lay outside the gene matches. CDR3: CASSRTGGGSYEQYF. In DNA form, the CDR3 reads TGTGCCAGCAGCCGGACAGGGGGGGGCTCCTACGAGCAGTACTTC.

V gene TRBV19 combines with J gene TRBJ2-1, with D unresolved. The V gene's germline CDR1 is LNHDA and CDR2 SQIVND (reference sequence). Trimming cost V 7 bases and J 0 bases, with 16 bases left between them. The CDR3 contains 16 residues. For the CDR3, the DNA is TGTGCCAGTAAAGTTTCCGGGTTGCCCTCCTACAATGAGCAGTTCTTC. Its translation is CASKVSGLPSYNEQFF.

The chain links TRBV14 to TRBJ2-6, with 7 bases identical to TRBD1. The germline CDR1 and CDR2 sequences are SGHDN and FVKESK. V shed 4 bases, J shed 2 bases, and the junction held 17 bases outside the gene matches. The CDR3 length is 20 residues. Here the CDR3 DNA reads TGTGCCAGCAGCCCCCCAACGACAGGGCCCCAGGTCGCTGGGGCCAACGTCCTGACTTTC. It yields the protein CASSPPTTGPQVAGANVLTF.

The J gene is TRBJ2-5, the V gene TRBV7-2; 13 positions agree with TRBD2. The germline V gene encodes CDR1 SGHTA and CDR2 FQGNSA. With V trimmed by 5 bases and J by 5 bases, 14 bases remained unmatched. This CDR3 region has 18 residues. The CDR3 loop is CASSLGLAGDPGRETQYF. The CDR3 coding sequence is TGTGCCAGCAGCCTCGGACTAGCGGGGGACCCCGGGAGGGAGACCCAGTACTTC.

The V and J genes are TRBV7-8 and TRBJ2-7; D may be TRBD2 (6 bases). The CDR3 has 16 residues. The germline V and J ends were trimmed by 1 base and 2 bases, with 15 bases remaining between them. Germline V gene lookup returns CDR1 SGHVS and CDR2 FQNEAQ. The CDR3 is CASSLVAGTETYEQYF. For the CDR3, the DNA is TGTGCCAGCAGCTTAGTTGCGGGGACCGAAACCTACGAGCAGTACTTC.

The rearrangement joins TRBV10-3 to TRBJ2-7; 10 bases align to TRBD1. CDR1 is ENHRY, CDR2 SYGVKD, per germline. The CDR3 sequence is 14 residues long. V lost 5 bases and J lost 5; bases outside the gene matches: 6. CDR3 amino acids: CAISPPGQGNEQYF. CDR3 nucleotides: TGTGCCATCAGTCCTCCGGGACAGGGGAACGAGCAGTACTTC.

The J gene is TRBJ2-1, the V gene TRBV7-8; D unclear. Per the germline V gene, CDR1 is SGHVS and CDR2 is FQNEAQ. The CDR3 covers 14 residues. The V and J ends lost 2 bases and 0 bases respectively, with 5 bases between them. The DNA for the CDR3 is TGTGCCAGCAGCTTATCCAGCTCCTACAATGAGCAGTTCTTC. Protein: CASSLSSSYNEQFF.

V gene TRBV5-8 combines with J gene TRBJ1-2; 7 bases line up with TRBD1. Germline lookup yields CDR1 SGHTS and CDR2 YDEGEE. Trimming took 2 bases from V and 2 from J; bases not matched to a gene: 6. CDR3 length: 15 amino acids. The chain's CDR3 is CASSFSGTENYGYTF. CDR3 in DNA: TGTGCCAGCAGCTTCTCCGGGACAGAAAACTATGGCTACACCTTC.

The rearrangement uses TRBV28 and TRBJ1-2; 7 nucleotides align to TRBD1. This CDR3 comprises 14 residues. Looked up from germline, CDR1 is MDHEN and CDR2 is SYDVKM. V lost 2 bases to trimming and J lost 8 bases; unmatched junction nucleotides: 8. The CDR3 DNA reads TGTGCCAGCAGTTTAATCGACAGGGAGCGGGGCTACACCTTC. Its translation: CASSLIDRERGYTF.

The V and J genes are TRBV5-1 and TRBJ1-4; 7 nucleotides line up with TRBD1. Germline values: CDR1 SGHRS, CDR2 YFSETQ. V shed 4 bases, J shed 5 bases, and the junction held 5 bases outside the gene matches. The CDR3 runs 14 residues. The CDR3 sequence: CASSLGTANEKLFF. CDR3 nucleotides: TGCGCCAGCAGCCTGGGGACAGCAAATGAAAAACTGTTTTTT.

The V gene is TRBV18, the J gene TRBJ2-2; 7 bases agree with TRBD1. This CDR3 is 15 amino acids long. Germline-derived CDR1 and CDR2 are KGHSH and LQKENI. Trimming cost V 3 bases and J 6 bases; bases outside gene matches: 7. The CDR3 is CASSPTGESPGELFF. CDR3 nucleotides: TGTGCCAGCTCACCCACAGGGGAGTCTCCCGGGGAGCTGTTTTTT.

The chain uses TRBV19 and TRBJ2-4, with 8 bases identical to TRBD1. The V segment lost 3 bases and the J segment 10 bases; nucleotides outside the gene matches: 5. Per the germline V gene, CDR1 is LNHDA and CDR2 is SQIVND (reference sequence). The CDR3 is 13 amino acids. In nucleotides, the CDR3 is TGTGCCAGTAGTATCGACAGGGGATCTATTCAGTACTTC. Translation gives CASSIDRGSIQYF.

The chain is built from TRBV7-2 and TRBJ2-5, with TRBD2 matching 7 bases. CDR1 and CDR2 (germline): SGHTA, FQGNSA. V lost 1 base and J lost 4; bases outside the gene matches: 9. The length of the CDR3 is 16 residues. CDR3 sequence (DNA): TGTGCCAGCAGCTTAGGGTCCGGCCGCGGGGGAGAGACCCAGTACTTC. This sequence encodes CASSLGSGRGGETQYF.

This sequence joins TRBV2 and TRBJ1-2, with D perhaps matching TRBD1 (6 bases). The CDR3 runs to 16 residues. Germline V CDR1 and CDR2: SNHLY, FYNNEI. With 1 base removed from V and 5 bases from J, the gap between germline ends came to 17 bases. CDR3 bases: TGTGCCAGCAGTGAAGTGCCATCCGGGACACCTTATGGCTACACCTTC. Residues: CASSEVPSGTPYGYTF.

V and J are TRBV5-3 and TRBJ1-2; a weak D match, TRBD1 (5 bases). TRBV5-3 is filed as an ORF, its function uncertain. The CDR3 runs to 12 residues. V lost 7 bases, J lost 4 bases, and 11 bases lay in between. CDR3 loop: CARFRGGYGYTF. The CDR3 DNA is TGTGCCAGATTCCGGGGGGGCTATGGCTACACCTTC.

The chain has TRBV5-1 and TRBJ1-4, with 7 bases fitting TRBD1. This CDR3 comprises 15 residues. V lost 5 bases to trimming and J lost 4 bases; unmatched junction nucleotides: 8. CDR1 is SGHRS and CDR2 is YFSETQ in the germline V gene. CDR3: CASRPRTGINEKLFF. CDR3 bases: TGCGCCAGCAGACCGAGGACAGGAATTAATGAAAAACTGTTTTTT. Full variable domain (rest looked up from reference TRBV5-1 and TRBJ1-4): KAGVTQTPRYLIKTRGQQVTLSCSPISGHRSVSWYQQTPGQGLQFLFEYFSETQRNKGNFPGRFSGRQFSNSRSEMNVSTLELGDSALYLCASRPRTGINEKLFFGSGTQLSVL.

The V call is TRBV7-2, the J call TRBJ1-5; the D is unclear. There are 13 residues in the CDR3. V shed 3 bases and J shed 5 bases, with 8 bases lying between them. CDR1 is SGHTA, CDR2 FQGNSA, per germline. CDR3 residues: CASSLVRDQPQHF. The CDR3 DNA reads as TGTGCCAGCAGCTTGGTGAGGGATCAGCCCCAGCATTTT. Based on the CDR3 plus reference TRBV7-2 and TRBJ1-5, the full variable domain is GAGVSQSPSNKVTEKGKDVELRCDPISGHTALYWYRQSLGQGLEFLIYFQGNSAPDKSGLPSDRFSAERTGGSVSTLTIQRTQQEDSAVYLCASSLVRDQPQHFGDGTRLSIL.

The chain combines TRBV6-5 with TRBJ1-1; no clear D gene. Germline V gene data show CDR1 as MNHEY and CDR2 as SVGAGI. V was clipped by 7 bases and J by 1 base, with 13 bases between them. CDR3 length: 14 residues. The CDR3 is CASTRKGRNTEAFF. The CDR3, as DNA: TGTGCCAGCACCCGAAAGGGTCGGAACACTGAAGCTTTCTTT.

The rearrangement joins TRBV6-5 to TRBJ2-4; D is ambiguous. Germline CDR1 MNHEY, CDR2 SVGAGI. The germline V and J ends were trimmed by 0 bases and 4 bases, with 7 bases remaining between them. This CDR3 has 14 residues. The CDR3 DNA is TGTGCCAGCAGTTACTCTGGGGTTAAAAACATTCAGTACTTC. Translated, it gives CASSYSGVKNIQYF.